The 31 T cell receptor beta chains in this list originate from one sample, sequenced in a study of blood T cell repertoires in COVID-19. Assay used: immunoSEQ multiplex PCR; TCRdb lists only in-frame clones, some missing. The sample includes some 40,000 clones, roughly 80% of them seen just once. Specimen: peripheral blood. Receptors originate from a middle-aged man with active or convalescent COVID-19.

V and J are TRBV9 and TRBJ1-1; D call uncertain. The CDR3 contains 15 residues. Germline V gene data show CDR1 as SGDLS and CDR2 as YYNGEE. Trimming shortened V by 0 bases and J by 3 bases, and 12 bases separated the two germline ends. The CDR3 DNA reads as TGTGCCAGCAGCGTAGGCGCCCGGCAGGACACTGAAGCTTTCTTT. This codes for CASSVGARQDTEAFF.

The chain combines TRBV7-3 with TRBJ2-1; 9 bases align to TRBD1. The germline gives CDR1 SGHTA, CDR2 FQGTGA. Losses at the gene ends were 4 bases for V and 1 base for J; bases not matched to a gene: 2. This CDR3 region has 15 residues. The CDR3 spells CASSSGQGSYNEQFF. DNA of the CDR3: TGTGCCAGCAGCTCAGGACAGGGGTCCTACAATGAGCAGTTCTTC.

A remark on this clone: At one end, the junction sequence differs from germline, possibly due to a read error. The sample holds other DNA sequences that translate to the same CDR3. This chain uses TRBV7-9 with TRBJ1-2; 9 nucleotides match TRBD1. This CDR3 has 15 amino acids. CDR1 is SEHNR, CDR2 FQNEAQ, per germline (reference sequence). The CDR3 sequence is CASSLIRDRDYGYTF. CDR3 nucleotides: TGCGCCAGCAGCTTAATCCGGGACAGGGACTATGGCTACACCTTC.

In regard to this clone: This CDR3 is also generated by other DNA sequences in the sample. The chain has TRBV30 and TRBJ1-3; D ambiguous. Germline assignment: CDR1 GTSNPN and CDR2 SVGIG (reference sequence). CDR3 length equals 12 residues. For the CDR3, the DNA is TGTGCTCTGGTGAGCTCTGGAAACACCATATATTTT. Protein: CALVSSGNTIYF.

The chain combines TRBV6-5 with TRBJ2-1; 9 bases fit TRBD2. The CDR3 has 14 amino acids. Trimming took 2 bases from V and 9 from J; bases not matched to a gene: 5. In germline, CDR1 is MNHEY, CDR2 SVGAGI. The CDR3 DNA reads TGTGCCAGCAGTTACGGCGGGGGGGCCGTTGAGCAGTTCTTC. Translating it yields CASSYGGGAVEQFF.

The chain is built from TRBV18 and TRBJ2-3; TRBD1 matches 10 bases. With V trimmed by 3 bases and J by 1 base, 1 base remained unmatched. This CDR3 region has 15 residues. Germline assignment: CDR1 KGHSH and CDR2 LQKENI. DNA of the CDR3: TGTGCCAGCTCACCCGGGACAGGGGGCACAGATACGCAGTATTTT. This gives the protein CASSPGTGGTDTQYF.

The J gene is TRBJ2-5, the V gene TRBV2; D not certain. Deletions cut 6 bases from V and 1 base from J, with 3 bases between. Germline V gene sequence: CDR1 SNHLY, CDR2 FYNNEI. The CDR3 loop spans 11 amino acids. The CDR3 DNA reads TGTGCCAGCAGCGTCCAAGAGACCCAGTACTTC. Residues: CASSVQETQYF.

The rearrangement links TRBV2 to TRBJ1-1; no definite D call. This CDR3 comprises 13 residues. Trimming left V 7 bases short and J 6 bases short, with 15 bases between. Per germline, CDR1 SNHLY and CDR2 FYNNEI. The CDR3, as DNA: TGTGCCAGCACCCCGAGCCAGCGACCTGAAGCTTTCTTT. Translation gives CASTPSQRPEAFF.

The genes are TRBV19 and TRBJ1-6, with D tentatively TRBD1 (6 bases). The V gene lost 5 bases and the J gene lost 7 bases, with 12 bases spanning the gap. The CDR3 length is 14 residues. Germline V gene data show CDR1 as LNHDA and CDR2 as SQIVND (reference sequence). CDR3 DNA: TGTGCCAGTAGTCTCAGACAGGCGAATTCACCCCTCCACTTT. It codes for CASSLRQANSPLHF.

The chain combines TRBV5-1 with TRBJ1-6; D may be TRBD1 (5 bases). Germline CDR1 reads SGHRS; CDR2 reads YFSETQ. There are 16 residues in the CDR3. The V end lost 2 bases, the J end lost 7 bases, and 16 bases lay between the germline ends. The CDR3 DNA reads TGCGCCAGCAGCTTAGACAGTCCCGTGTTAAATTCACCCCTCCACTTT. Residues: CASSLDSPVLNSPLHF.

The DNA of the CDR3 is TGTGCCAGCAGCTTAGTTGGCCAGGGATCCACCGGGGAGCTGTTTTTT. Amino acids: CASSLVGQGSTGELFF. The V and J genes are TRBV7-9 and TRBJ2-2; tentative D call: TRBD1 (5 bases). Germline loops: CDR1 SEHNR, CDR2 FQNEAQ (reference sequence). V shed 1 base and J shed 4 bases, with 13 bases lying between them. The CDR3 is 16 residues long.

This clone was detected only once. The CDR3, as DNA: TGTGCCAGCAGCTTAAGGGCAGGGTCCGGTCCGAGCAAAGCTTTCTTT. It yields the protein CASSLRAGSGPSKAFF. J is TRBJ1-1 and V is TRBV7-8, with D perhaps matching TRBD1 (5 bases). From germline, CDR1 is SGHVS and CDR2 FQNEAQ. V was cut by 2 bases and J by 9 bases, with 22 bases left in between. This CDR3 is built from 16 residues.

This rearrangement joins TRBV5-4 to TRBJ2-5, with D possibly matching TRBD2 (6 bases). The CDR3 runs 14 residues. The V end lost 3 bases, the J end lost 0 bases, and 9 bases lay between the germline ends. Germline CDR1 is SGHNT and CDR2 is YYREEE (reference sequence). This CDR3 is CASSWGDNQETQYF. In DNA form, the CDR3 reads TGTGCCAGCAGCTGGGGGGATAACCAAGAGACCCAGTACTTC.

This sequence joins TRBV15 and TRBJ1-3; 8 nucleotides line up with TRBD1. This CDR3 spans 14 amino acids. CDR1 is LNHNV and CDR2 is YYDKDF in the germline V gene (reference sequence). Losses at the gene ends were 8 bases for V and 4 bases for J; bases not matched to a gene: 7. The CDR3 region is CATAPDRDGNTIYF. DNA for the CDR3: TGTGCCACCGCCCCGGACAGGGACGGAAACACCATATATTTT.

The V gene is TRBV6-1, the J gene TRBJ2-3; tentatively, D is TRBD2 (5 bases). Between the trimmed V and J ends, which lost 0 bases and 6 bases, there was a span of 13 bases. Germline V gene data show CDR1 as MNHNS and CDR2 as SASEGT. CDR3 length: 15 amino acids. The CDR3 is CASSEAGVLKDTQYF. In DNA form, the CDR3 reads TGTGCCAGCAGTGAAGCCGGGGTCCTCAAGGATACGCAGTATTTT.

This clone turned up a few times. The chain uses TRBV5-5 and TRBJ1-2; TRBD1 aligns across 7 bases. The CDR3 extends over 14 amino acids. Losses at the gene ends were 0 bases for V and 2 bases for J; bases not matched to a gene: 1. The germline CDR1 and CDR2 sequences are SGHKS and YYEKEE (reference sequence). The CDR3 sequence: CASSLEQGNYGYTF. DNA for the CDR3: TGTGCCAGCAGCTTGGAACAGGGGAACTATGGCTACACCTTC.

The chain carries TRBV27 and TRBJ2-3; D ambiguous. V gave up 3 bases and J gave up 0 bases, with 4 bases separating them. This CDR3 has 13 amino acids. Germline CDR1 reads MNHEY; CDR2 reads SMNVEV (reference sequence). This CDR3 reads CASSFSSTDTQYF. The CDR3 region has the DNA TGTGCCAGCAGTTTTAGTAGCACAGATACGCAGTATTTT.

The chain is built from TRBV29-1 and TRBJ1-1, with D possibly being TRBD1 (5 bases). The V gene lost 7 bases and the J gene lost 4 bases, with 10 bases spanning the gap. In germline, CDR1 is SQVTM, CDR2 ANQGSEA. The CDR3 sequence is 11 residues long. Here the CDR3 reads CSAETVTEAFF. Written as DNA, the CDR3 is TGCAGCGCCGAGACAGTCACTGAAGCTTTCTTT.

The J gene is TRBJ1-1, the V gene TRBV14; TRBD1 matches 8 bases. There are 15 residues in the CDR3. After removal of 3 bases from V and 3 bases from J, the junction contained 6 bases not matched to a gene. Germline CDR1 reads SGHDN; CDR2 reads FVKESK. CDR3 protein: CASSHPDREDTEAFF. The CDR3 DNA is TGTGCCAGCAGCCACCCGGACAGGGAGGACACTGAAGCTTTCTTT.

V gene TRBV15 combines with J gene TRBJ1-5; D perhaps matches TRBD1 (5 bases). Germline loops: CDR1 LNHNV, CDR2 YYDKDF (reference sequence). Trimming pared 0 bases from V and 7 bases from J, leaving 10 bases between. The CDR3 contains 14 residues. The CDR3 bases are TGTGCCACCAGCAGAGAGGGACTCACCCAGCCCCAGCATTTT. Amino acid sequence: CATSREGLTQPQHF. The full variable domain, its missing parts supplied by reference TRBV15 and TRBJ1-5, is DAMVIQNPRYQVTQFGKPVTLSCSQTLNHNVMYWYQQKSSQAPKLLFHYYDKDFNNEADTPDNFQSRRPNTSFCFLDIRSPGLGDTAMYLCATSREGLTQPQHFGDGTRLSIL.

The chain joins TRBV30 to TRBJ1-6; D is perhaps TRBD1 (6 bases). This CDR3 contains 14 residues. V shed 3 bases and J shed 4 bases, with 10 bases lying between them. Germline V CDR1 and CDR2: GTSNPN, SVGIG (reference sequence). The CDR3 nucleotides are TGTGCCTGGAGCCCCGGACAGTATAATTCACCCCTCCACTTT. This translates into CAWSPGQYNSPLHF.

The rearrangement uses TRBV7-6 and TRBJ1-1, with D unclear. With 3 bases removed from V and 1 base from J, the gap between germline ends came to 18 bases. Germline loops: CDR1 SGHVS, CDR2 FNYEAQ. There are 17 residues in the CDR3. The CDR3 is CASSFILRTLRNTEAFF. In DNA, the CDR3 is TGTGCCAGCAGCTTTATTTTACGTACCCTAAGGAACACTGAAGCTTTCTTT.

The chain joins TRBV30 to TRBJ2-5, with D possibly TRBD2 on 6 matching bases. CDR1 is GTSNPN and CDR2 is SVGIG in the germline V gene (reference sequence). Between the trimmed V and J ends, which lost 2 bases and 5 bases, there was a span of 15 bases. This CDR3 contains 14 residues. The CDR3 loop reads CAWSNLGGVETQYF. The CDR3, as DNA: TGTGCCTGGAGTAATTTGGGCGGGGTTGAGACCCAGTACTTC.

The chain carries TRBV6-5 and TRBJ1-2; 8 nucleotides agree with TRBD1. CDR1 and CDR2 (germline): MNHEY, SVGAGI. This CDR3 has 16 residues. The ends lost 0 bases at V and 6 bases at J; junction bases unmatched: 9. CDR3 loop: CASSYSYRQGYHGYTF. In nucleotides, the CDR3 is TGTGCCAGCAGTTACTCCTATCGACAGGGGTATCATGGCTACACCTTC.

The sample holds a few counts of this clone. The chain combines TRBV21-1 with TRBJ1-5; the table's D call of TRBD1 was not tested on the DNA. TRBV21-1 is a pseudogene locus. This CDR3 has 13 amino acids. The CDR3 protein is CASSKGGTGPQHF. CDR3 DNA: TGTGCCAGCAGCAAAGGGGGGACAGGGCCCCAGCATTTT.

The chain links TRBV9 to TRBJ2-2; D is uncertain. V shed 4 bases and J shed 9 bases, with 10 bases lying between them. This CDR3 comprises 12 residues. CDR1 and CDR2 (germline): SGDLS, YYNGEE. The CDR3 loop is CASSLSTRELFF. In DNA form, the CDR3 reads TGTGCCAGCAGCCTCAGTACCCGGGAGCTGTTTTTT.

The gene calls are TRBV18 and TRBJ2-3, with 7 nucleotides matching TRBD2. CDR3 length: 14 residues. Germline V gene data show CDR1 as KGHSH and CDR2 as LQKENI. J lost 5 bases, V lost 3 bases, and 5 bases had no gene match. The CDR3 DNA reads TGTGCCAGCTCACCTGAGGGGACTAAAGATACGCAGTATTTT. Protein sequence: CASSPEGTKDTQYF.

The gene calls are TRBV29-1 and TRBJ2-5; tentatively, D is TRBD1 (6 bases). There are 15 residues in the CDR3. Germline loops: CDR1 SQVTM, CDR2 ANQGSEA. V shed 4 bases and J shed 5 bases, with 20 bases lying between them. The CDR3 coding sequence is TGCAGCGTTGTGCGCCGGGACACCCTGAGGGAGACCCAGTACTTC. Amino acid sequence: CSVVRRDTLRETQYF.

The chain employs TRBV6-6 and TRBJ2-3; D might be TRBD2 (5 bases). The V and J ends lost 2 bases and 1 base respectively, with 13 bases between them. Germline V gene lookup returns CDR1 MNHNY and CDR2 SVGAGI (reference sequence). The CDR3 is 16 residues long. The CDR3 region is CASSYLAGDGTDTQYF. The CDR3 DNA is TGTGCCAGCAGTTACCTCGCCGGGGATGGCACAGATACGCAGTATTTT.

V and J are TRBV3-1 (or the pseudogene TRBV3-2) and TRBJ2-2, with a tentative D call TRBD2 (6 bases). The CDR3 is made up of 15 amino acids. In germline, CDR1 is LGHDT, CDR2 YNNKEL (reference sequence). V was trimmed by 1 base and J by 6 bases, leaving 12 bases between them. CDR3 nucleotide sequence: TGTGCCAGCAGCCAAGGGTGGTTAGCGGCCGGGGAGCTGTTTTTT. Protein product: CASSQGWLAAGELFF.

The genes are TRBV7-8 and TRBJ1-1; TRBD1 matches at 9 bases. Looked up from germline, CDR1 is SGHVS and CDR2 is FQNEAQ. V shed 5 bases and J 2 bases; nucleotides not matched to a gene: 6. The CDR3 consists of 15 residues. In DNA, the CDR3 is TGTGCCAGCAGCACACAGGGGGCGCGAAACACTGAAGCTTTCTTT. Its translation is CASSTQGARNTEAFF.